The text below deals with one T cell receptor beta chain. V was trimmed by 4 bases and J by 6 bases, leaving 9 bases between them. The CDR3 contains 13 residues. The germline V gene encodes CDR1 MGHRA and CDR2 YSYEKL. An amount of RNA that ranged from 0.5 to 1 ug was reverse transcribed with random hexamers. TCRdb recomputed calls from the immunoSEQ multiplex PCR reads with MiXCR, one row per CDR3 protein. The sample gives 400,000 or so distinct CDR3 sequences, about 85% of which show up once; about 0.12% is in the top ten. The data derive from a study of CD8 T cells in Susac syndrome. The sequence was collected from a human donor with multiple sclerosis. Sequenced sample: CD8+ T cells from PBMCs. V gene TRBV4-1 combines with J gene TRBJ2-2; D not certain. This chain's CDR3 is CASSPLDSGELFF. The CDR3 DNA sequence: TGCGCCAGCAGCCCGCTAGATTCCGGGGAGCTGTTTTTT.